Detailed here is one TCR beta chain. It was with random hexamers that 0.5 to 1 ug RNA was reverse transcribed. In TCRdb, the immunoSEQ multiplex PCR reads were re-called with MiXCR into one record per CDR3 protein. Among 150,000 to 200,000 distinct CDR3 sequences listed, 85% to 95% were seen once. This specimen belongs to a study of CD8 T cells in Susac syndrome. The CDR3 totals 14 residues. Germline-derived CDR1 and CDR2 are SGHAT and FQDESV (reference sequence). Trimming pared 0 bases from V and 6 bases from J, leaving 8 bases between. The receptor's source is a human donor in good health. The sequencing input was CD4+ T cells from PBMCs. The genes are TRBV11-1 and TRBJ2-2, with no clear D. The CDR3 nucleotides are TGTGCCAGCAGCTTAGCGCTGTACTCCGGGGAGCTGTTTTTT. This sequence encodes CASSLALYSGELFF.